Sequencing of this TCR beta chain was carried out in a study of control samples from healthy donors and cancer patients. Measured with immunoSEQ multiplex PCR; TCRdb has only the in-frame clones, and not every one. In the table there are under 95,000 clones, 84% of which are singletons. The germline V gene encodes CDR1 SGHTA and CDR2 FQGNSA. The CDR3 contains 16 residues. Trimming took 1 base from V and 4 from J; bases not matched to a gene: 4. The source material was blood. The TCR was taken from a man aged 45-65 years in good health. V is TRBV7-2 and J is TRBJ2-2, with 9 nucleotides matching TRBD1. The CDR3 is CASSLEQGARTGELFF. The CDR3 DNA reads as TGTGCCAGCAGCTTAGAACAGGGGGCGCGCACCGGGGAGCTGTTTTTT.